The rows below give T cell receptor beta chains drawn from one sample of a study of blood T cells in healthy people across ages. TCRdb used MiXCR to reprocess the 5' RACE reads, holding one entry per CDR3 protein. The sample holds around 1.5 million distinct CDR3 sequences, approximately 63% seen once. Sample: blood. Every receptor here comes from a man in his late teens or twenties in good health. Both conserved end residues are part of each CDR3. Each record gives: J gene, D gene, V gene, clone size, CDR3 DNA, CDR3 protein. The D gene is left open where the match is weak. Some rows mark clone size as missing; the rest say once, few, many or name a class of expanded clone.

>TRBJ2-7|TRBD2|TRBV6-2/TRBV6-3|.
TGTGCCAGCAGCCCCCTGGGACTAGCGGGGGCCTCCGAGCAGTACTTC
CASSPLGLAGASEQYF
>TRBJ1-4|.|TRBV27|few
TGTGCCAGCAGTCCCCTTCGAGGTGAAAAACTGTTTTTT
CASSPLRGEKLFF
>TRBJ2-7|TRBD2|TRBV20-1|.
TGCAGTGCTAGAGATCTCGGGACTAGCGGGAGAAATGAGCAGTACTTC
CSARDLGTSGRNEQYF
>TRBJ1-1|TRBD1|TRBV29-1|.
TGCAGCGTTGTTAGGACAGGGGAGATCAACACTGAAGCTTTCTTT
CSVVRTGEINTEAFF
>TRBJ1-4|.|TRBV6-5|.
TGTGCCAGCAGTTACAATTGGGGTGCGACTGAAAAACTGTTTTTT
CASSYNWGATEKLFF
>TRBJ2-1|TRBD1|TRBV29-1|few
TGCAGCGTTGGGGAAAGAGGGACAGGGGGCTTCGGCAATGAGCAGTTCTTC
CSVGERGTGGFGNEQFF
>TRBJ2-5|TRBD2|TRBV5-1|.
TGCGCCAGCAGCTTGGCCCCAGCGGGGGGTTTCCAAGAGACCCAGTACTTC
CASSLAPAGGFQETQYF
>TRBJ2-6|.|TRBV3-1|few
TGTGCCAGCAGCCGAGCGGGACACTCTGGGGCCAACGTCCTGACTTTC
CASSRAGHSGANVLTF
>TRBJ2-7|.|TRBV28|.
TGTGCCAGCAGTTTACTGTCTGGGGGCTCCGTCGAGCAGTACTTC
CASSLLSGGSVEQYF
>TRBJ2-3|TRBD1|TRBV11-3|.
TGTGCCAGCAGCTTAGGGGCCGGGACAGGGAAAAAGGATACGCAGTATTTT
CASSLGAGTGKKDTQYF
>TRBJ2-7|.|TRBV25-1|.
TGTGCCAGCAGTGCCTCCATTGGGGGGCACGAGCAGTACTTC
CASSASIGGHEQYF
>TRBJ2-4|TRBD2|TRBV4-1|.
TGCGCCAGCAGCCAAGATCGTGAGCTAGCGGGGAACTTAGCCAAAAACATTCAGTACTTC
CASSQDRELAGNLAKNIQYF
>TRBJ2-1|TRBD2|TRBV9|.
TGTGCCAGCAGCCCGGGGACTAGCGCGTCCCTAAATGAGCAGTTCTTC
CASSPGTSASLNEQFF
>TRBJ2-1|TRBD2|TRBV6-1|.
TGTGCCAGCAGTGTAGGTTCTTCGAGCGCGGGAGGGGGTAGAGAGACCCGGTTCTTC
CASSVGSSSAGGGRETRFF
>TRBJ2-4|.|TRBV4-2|.
TGTGCCAGCAGCCAAGGTGTAGAGGGGAACATTCAGTACTTC
CASSQGVEGNIQYF
>TRBJ2-7|.|TRBV7-2|few
TGTGCCAGCAGCTCAAGGACTCCCGTCTACGAGCAGTACTTC
CASSSRTPVYEQYF
>TRBJ2-7|TRBD2|TRBV20-1|once
TGCAGTGCGGAACCTAGCGGAACCTACGAGCAGTACTTC
CSAEPSGTYEQYF
>TRBJ1-1|.|TRBV6-1|.
TGTGCCAGCAGCGAAACTGGGGGGATGAACACTGAAGCTTTCTTT
CASSETGGMNTEAFF
>TRBJ2-5|.|TRBV2|.
TGTGCCAGCATTGGCAATGAGCAGTACTTC
CASIGNEQYF
>TRBJ2-7|.|TRBV20-1|.
TGCAGTGCTACTACTACGGATTTCTACGAGCAGTACTTC
CSATTTDFYEQYF
>TRBJ2-7|.|TRBV18|few
TGTGCCAGCTCACCACTAGGGCAGCACGAGCAGTACTTC
CASSPLGQHEQYF
>TRBJ1-2|.|TRBV5-1|.
TGCGCCAGCAGCTTGAATGCCGGGAACTATGGCTACACCTTC
CASSLNAGNYGYTF
>TRBJ2-1|.|TRBV4-2|.
TGTGCCAGCAGCCCTTCAATCCTGGGGAGGAGCCATGAGCAGTTCTTC
CASSPSILGRSHEQFF
>TRBJ1-2|.|TRBV20-1|.
TGCAGTGCTAGAGAGGCTATCGGGGACTATGGCTACACCTTC
CSAREAIGDYGYTF
>TRBJ2-7|.|TRBV5-5|.
TGTGCCAGCAGCTTCATACTGGATCTAACCTACGAGCAGTACTTC
CASSFILDLTYEQYF
>TRBJ2-7|TRBD2|TRBV29-1|few
TGCAGCGCCCTTAGCGGGGTGAACCTTGGGCAGTACTTC
CSALSGVNLGQYF
>TRBJ2-6|TRBD1|TRBV19|.
TGTGCCAGTAGTCCCCGGGACAGGCTGCTCTCTGGGGCCAACGTCCTGACTTTC
CASSPRDRLLSGANVLTF
>TRBJ2-7|.|TRBV13|.
TGTGCCAGCAGTCGCCGCCTCCAAAGCTCCTACGAGCAGTACTTC
CASSRRLQSSYEQYF
>TRBJ2-5|.|TRBV27|few
TGTGCCAGCAGTTTAGCCCCTCCGGGGGAGTATGGGGAGACCCAGTACTTC
CASSLAPPGEYGETQYF
>TRBJ1-2|.|TRBV25-1|few
TGTGCCAGCAGTGACCCGCGAGGCTACACCTTC
CASSDPRGYTF
>TRBJ2-6|.|TRBV7-2|.
TGTGCCAGCAGCTTGCAGCTCAACGTCCTGACTTTC
CASSLQLNVLTF
>TRBJ2-3|TRBD2|TRBV20-1|.
TGCAGTGCTAAAAGACTAGCGGGGGGGCAAGATACGCAGTATTTT
CSAKRLAGGQDTQYF
>TRBJ2-6|.|TRBV4-2|.
TGTGCCAGCAGCCAAGGTGCCCACTTGGAGGCCAACGTCCTGACTTTC
CASSQGAHLEANVLTF
>TRBJ2-3|TRBD1|TRBV7-8|once
TGTGCCAGCAGACGGACCTGGACAGGGTATCAGTATTTT
CASRRTWTGYQYF
>TRBJ2-5|.|TRBV20-1|.
TGCAGTGCCGGGAGACAGGGAGAGACCCAGTACTTC
CSAGRQGETQYF
>TRBJ1-2|.|TRBV12-5|.
TGTGCTAGTGGCACGGATTACTATGGCTACACCTTC
CASGTDYYGYTF
>TRBJ2-1|TRBD1|TRBV5-6|.
TGTGCCAGCAGCGCACAGGGACAGGCCGATGAGCAGTTCTTC
CASSAQGQADEQFF
>TRBJ1-2|.|TRBV4-3|.
TGCGCCAGCAGCCAAGTACAGGGATTCTATGGCTACACCTTC
CASSQVQGFYGYTF
>TRBJ1-1|.|TRBV5-5|few
TGTGCCAGCAGTTCCTCGTGGATGAACACTGAAGCTTTCTTT
CASSSSWMNTEAFF
>TRBJ2-7|.|TRBV12-3/TRBV12-4|.
TGTGCCAGCAGTGCTGAAGAAGGGAGCTCCTACGAGCAGTACTTC
CASSAEEGSSYEQYF